This T cell receptor (beta chain) emerged from a study of beta chain features in type 1 diabetes. Since all of the isolated RNA was reverse transcribed, expressed TCRB transcripts were what got sequenced. The method was immunoSEQ multiplex PCR; TCRdb's version includes in-frame clones alone and lacks a portion of them. The sample has 600,000 to 700,000 clones; over 10% are singletons. Whole-study findings and limits: There was a moderate but significant shortening of TCRB CDR3s in all four CD4+ subsets of Type 1 diabetes patients.

For this clone: Its antigen is as yet unknown.

The CDR3 sequence is 15 residues long. Germline CDR1 reads SEHNR; CDR2 reads FQNEAQ (reference sequence). Germline trimming cut 1 base from V and 4 bases from J; bases unmatched to any gene: 4. The clonotype originates from a man between 25 and 39 years old with type 1 diabetes. V gene TRBV7-9 combines with J gene TRBJ2-7; 10 nucleotides agree with TRBD1. The sample comprised naive CD4+ T cells from blood. Here the CDR3 DNA reads TGTGCCAGCAGCTTAGTGACAGGGGGCGAATACGAGCAGTACTTC. Translating it yields CASSLVTGGEYEQYF.